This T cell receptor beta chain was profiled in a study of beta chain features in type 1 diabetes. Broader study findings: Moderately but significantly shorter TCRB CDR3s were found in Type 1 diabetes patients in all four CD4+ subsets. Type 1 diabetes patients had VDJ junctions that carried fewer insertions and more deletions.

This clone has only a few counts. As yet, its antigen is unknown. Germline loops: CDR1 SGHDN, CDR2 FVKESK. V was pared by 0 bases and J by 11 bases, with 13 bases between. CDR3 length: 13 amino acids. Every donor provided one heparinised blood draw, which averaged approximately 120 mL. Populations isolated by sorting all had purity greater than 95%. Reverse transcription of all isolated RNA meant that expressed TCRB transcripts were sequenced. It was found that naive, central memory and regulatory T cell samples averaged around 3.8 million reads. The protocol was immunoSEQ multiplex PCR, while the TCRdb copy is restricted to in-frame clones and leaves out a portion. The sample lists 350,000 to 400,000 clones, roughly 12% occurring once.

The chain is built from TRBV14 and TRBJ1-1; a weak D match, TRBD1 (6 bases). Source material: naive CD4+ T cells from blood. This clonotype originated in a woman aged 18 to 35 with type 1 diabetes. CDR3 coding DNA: TGTGCCAGCAGCCAAGATCGAGGGCAGGGGGCTTTCTTT. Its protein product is CASSQDRGQGAFF.